These 28 T cell receptor beta chains originate from one sample sequenced in a study of blood T cell repertoires in COVID-19. The data were produced by immunoSEQ multiplex PCR, yet TCRdb's version contains in-frame clones alone and is incomplete. Of hundreds of thousands of clones listed, about 86% are singletons. Sequencing was carried out using peripheral blood. Every receptor here comes from a woman older than 75 with acute or convalescent COVID-19.

The V gene is TRBV27, the J gene TRBJ2-7, with D possibly TRBD1 on 5 matching bases. This CDR3 is 13 amino acids long. Germline V CDR1 and CDR2: MNHEY, SMNVEV (reference sequence). V was cut by 6 bases and J by 7 bases, with 16 bases left in between. As DNA, the CDR3 is TGTGCCAGCAGACCCCACCAGGGCCGGGAGCAGTACTTC. Protein product: CASRPHQGREQYF.

This clone was counted a few times. V usage is TRBV2 and J usage is TRBJ2-5, with D maybe TRBD2 (6 bases). From germline, CDR1 is SNHLY and CDR2 FYNNEI. CDR3 size: 15 residues. Trimming took off 3 bases at V and 4 bases at J, with 15 bases between the two ends. CDR3 residues: CASSESGVPGETQYF. The DNA of the CDR3 is TGTGCCAGCAGTGAGTCGGGGGTCCCCGGAGAGACCCAGTACTTC.

V is TRBV7-2 and J is TRBJ1-2, with D maybe TRBD1 (6 bases). CDR1 is SGHTA and CDR2 is FQGNSA in the germline V gene. CDR3 length: 15 residues. V lost 1 base, J lost 7 bases, and 16 bases lay in between. CDR3 protein: CASSLEYRDRTGYTF. The CDR3 DNA reads as TGTGCCAGCAGCTTAGAGTACAGGGATCGCACTGGCTACACCTTC.

The J gene is TRBJ1-2, the V gene TRBV2; D is ambiguous. V was shortened by 10 bases and J by 0 bases, with 6 bases between the two germline ends. Germline V lookup: CDR1 SNHLY, CDR2 FYNNEI. The CDR3 runs 11 residues. CDR3 DNA sequence: TGTGCCACCGTAGCTAACTATGGCTACACCTTC. Amino acids: CATVANYGYTF.

This chain links TRBV19 with TRBJ2-5; the match to TRBD2 covers 8 bases. Germline loops: CDR1 LNHDA, CDR2 SQIVND (reference sequence). Trimming took 3 bases from V and 1 from J; bases not matched to a gene: 1. The CDR3 length is 14 residues. The CDR3 here is CASSIGLAQETQYF. The CDR3 nucleotides read TGTGCCAGTAGTATCGGACTAGCCCAAGAGACCCAGTACTTC.

This chain uses TRBV6-6 with TRBJ1-5; a possible D gene is TRBD1 (5 bases). V was shortened by 5 bases and J by 0 bases, with 11 bases between the two germline ends. The CDR3 spans 15 residues. Germline V CDR1 and CDR2: MNHNY, SVGAGI (reference sequence). CDR3 nucleotide sequence: TGTGCCAGCAGTAGAGACAGTTATAGCAATCAGCCCCAGCATTTT. The encoded protein is CASSRDSYSNQPQHF.

The chain links TRBV28 to TRBJ1-1, with D maybe TRBD1 (6 bases). The CDR3 covers 15 residues. Trimming took 8 bases from V and 1 from J, leaving 17 bases between them. Germline V gene lookup returns CDR1 MDHEN and CDR2 SYDVKM. The CDR3 bases are TGTGCCAGCCAAGATACTTGGGGGCAGAACACTGAAGCTTTCTTT. Its protein product is CASQDTWGQNTEAFF. Together with reference TRBV28 and TRBJ1-1, the CDR3 gives the full variable domain: DVKVTQSSRYLVKRTGEKVFLECVQDMDHENMFWYRQDPGLGLRLIYFSYDVKMKEKGDIPEGYSVSREKKERFSLILESASTNQTSMYLCASQDTWGQNTEAFFGQGTRLTVV.

This chain uses TRBV19 with TRBJ1-1; 8 bases match TRBD1. The CDR3 length is 17 residues. Germline V gene data show CDR1 as LNHDA and CDR2 as SQIVND (reference sequence). Trimming took 6 bases from V and 3 from J; bases not matched to a gene: 15. CDR3 loop: CASSTLRAGGFDTEAFF. For the CDR3, the DNA is TGTGCCAGTAGCACACTCCGGGCAGGGGGCTTTGACACTGAAGCTTTCTTT.

The chain has TRBV18 and TRBJ2-3, with 7 bases identical to TRBD2. Germline V gene lookup returns CDR1 KGHSH and CDR2 LQKENI. V was pared by 3 bases and J by 0 bases, with 12 bases of the junction left unmatched. The CDR3 sequence is 18 residues long. CDR3 DNA sequence: TGTGCCAGCTCACCCCCTCCACGCGGGGGTACTAGCACAGATACGCAGTATTTT. This sequence encodes CASSPPPRGGTSTDTQYF.

The chain recombines TRBV24-1 with TRBJ1-5, with TRBD1 identical over 9 bases. Looked up from germline, CDR1 is KGHDR and CDR2 is SFDVKD. V gave up 5 bases and J gave up 0 bases; unmatched junction bases: 7. The CDR3 is 17 amino acids. The CDR3 here is CATSGDRDRSSNQPQHF. DNA for the CDR3: TGTGCCACCAGTGGGGACAGGGATCGAAGTAGCAATCAGCCCCAGCATTTT.

This chain uses TRBV5-1 with TRBJ1-1; TRBD1 matches 9 bases. The CDR3 contains 17 residues. CDR1 SGHRS and CDR2 YFSETQ come from the germline V gene. The V segment lost 3 bases and the J segment 3 bases; nucleotides outside the gene matches: 12. CDR3: CASSSTWGTGSDTEAFF. The CDR3 DNA sequence: TGCGCCAGCAGCTCAACTTGGGGGACAGGGTCGGACACTGAAGCTTTCTTT.

This chain joins TRBV2 and TRBJ1-2, with 8 bases lining up with TRBD1. V shed 10 bases, J shed 4 bases, and the junction held 5 bases outside the gene matches. Germline-derived CDR1 and CDR2 are SNHLY and FYNNEI. The CDR3 length is 12 residues. CDR3 in amino acids: CATSGTGYGYTF. Written as DNA, the CDR3 is TGTGCCACCTCCGGGACAGGCTATGGCTACACCTTC.

V usage is TRBV12-5 and J usage is TRBJ1-4, with 7 bases that match TRBD1. Germline CDR1 and CDR2: LGHNT and FRNRAP. Unmatched junction bases numbered 9, after V lost 4 bases and J lost 7 bases. CDR3 length: 15 residues. In DNA form, the CDR3 reads TGTGCTAGTGGTTCCGACAGGGCGAGAGGTGAAAAACTGTTTTTT. It specifies CASGSDRARGEKLFF.

CDR3 residues: CASAYTMNTEAFF. The DNA for the CDR3 is TGTGCCAGCGCATACACTATGAACACTGAAGCTTTCTTT. The chain joins TRBV7-9 to TRBJ1-1; D remains ambiguous. With 8 bases removed from V and 0 bases from J, the gap between germline ends came to 10 bases. The CDR3 has 13 residues. The germline gives CDR1 SEHNR, CDR2 FQNEAQ (reference sequence).

The chain combines TRBV10-1 with TRBJ2-1; 12 positions match TRBD1. The CDR3 contains 18 residues. Trimming took 4 bases from V and 7 from J; bases not matched to a gene: 14. Germline CDR1 and CDR2: WNHNN and SYGVQD (reference sequence). CDR3 DNA: TGCGCCAGCAGTGCGGGGGGACAGGGGGCCCGCACCGGGAATGAGCAGTTCTTC. Translation gives CASSAGGQGARTGNEQFF.

CDR3 nucleotide sequence: TGTGCCAGCAGCTTAGCGGGGGCACCATCTGGCTACACCTTC. It translates to CASSLAGAPSGYTF. The genes are TRBV7-2 and TRBJ1-2; weak D call: TRBD1 (6 bases). V lost 0 bases and J lost 7, with 12 bases in between. The CDR3 has 14 residues. Germline V CDR1 and CDR2: SGHTA, FQGNSA. Full variable domain (rest looked up from reference TRBV7-2 and TRBJ1-2): GAGVSQSPSNKVTEKGKDVELRCDPISGHTALYWYRQSLGQGLEFLIYFQGNSAPDKSGLPSDRFSAERTGGSVSTLTIQRTQQEDSAVYLCASSLAGAPSGYTFGSGTRLTVV.

This rearrangement joins TRBV5-5 to TRBJ1-1, with D perhaps matching TRBD1 (6 bases). Germline V lookup: CDR1 SGHKS, CDR2 YYEKEE (reference sequence). The CDR3 sequence is 14 residues long. V dropped 3 bases and J dropped 0 bases, with 9 bases sitting between them. The CDR3 protein is CASSWTVLNTEAFF. CDR3 DNA: TGTGCCAGCAGCTGGACAGTTTTGAACACTGAAGCTTTCTTT. The variable domain in full, with the rest retrieved from reference TRBV5-5 and TRBJ1-1, is DAGVTQSPTHLIKTRGQQVTLRCSPISGHKSVSWYQQVLGQGPQFIFQYYEKEERGRGNFPDRFSARQFPNYSSELNVNALLLGDSALYLCASSWTVLNTEAFFGQGTRLTVV.

J is TRBJ1-2 and V is TRBV6-1; D remains ambiguous. The CDR3 extends over 14 amino acids. V lost 0 bases and J 2 bases, leaving 7 bases between the germline ends. CDR1 is MNHNS and CDR2 is SASEGT in the germline V gene. This chain's CDR3 is CASSEAGRNYGYTF. The CDR3 DNA is TGTGCCAGCAGTGAAGCGGGCAGAAACTATGGCTACACCTTC.

The rearrangement uses TRBV6-6 and TRBJ2-1; the match to TRBD1 covers 10 bases. The CDR3 loop spans 14 amino acids. V gave up 6 bases and J gave up 9 bases; unmatched junction bases: 8. The V gene's germline CDR1 is MNHNY and CDR2 SVGAGI (reference sequence). The CDR3 spells CASRGQGTGGEQFF. The CDR3 nucleotides are TGTGCCAGCAGGGGACAGGGGACGGGTGGTGAGCAGTTCTTC.

The chain has TRBV12-3 or TRBV12-4 and TRBJ1-2, with D tentatively TRBD1 (5 bases). This CDR3 has 13 amino acids. Trimming stripped 8 bases from V and 4 bases from J, with 14 bases between. The DNA for the CDR3 is TGTGCCAGCCGTTACAGCGGGGGCTATGGCTACACCTTC. Its protein is CASRYSGGYGYTF.

This clone was seen a handful of times. The chain uses TRBV4-2 and TRBJ2-3; D call uncertain. The CDR3 loop spans 13 amino acids. The V end was cut by 3 bases, the J end by 6 bases, with 10 bases between. CDR1 and CDR2 (germline): LGHNA, YNFKEQ. The CDR3 sequence is CASSQRRMDTQYF. In DNA, the CDR3 is TGTGCCAGCAGCCAGAGGAGAATGGATACGCAGTATTTT.

The chain carries TRBV3-1 (or the pseudogene TRBV3-2) and TRBJ1-3, with D maybe TRBD1 (6 bases). There are 17 residues in the CDR3. Germline V gene data show CDR1 as LGHDT and CDR2 as YNNKEL (reference sequence). Between the trimmed V and J ends, which lost 6 bases and 4 bases, there was a span of 22 bases. CDR3 coding DNA: TGTGCCAGCAGGCCCACCGGACAGACTCTACTCGGAAACACCATATATTTT. Its protein product is CASRPTGQTLLGNTIYF.

The chain is built from TRBV9 and TRBJ1-4; 10 bases line up with TRBD1. The V gene end was trimmed by 3 bases and the J gene end by 7 bases; junction bases not matched to a gene: 6. The germline V gene encodes CDR1 SGDLS and CDR2 YYNGEE. CDR3 length: 15 residues. In DNA, the CDR3 is TGTGCCAGCAGCGGTCTCGGACAGGGGGGTGAAAAACTGTTTTTT. Its protein product is CASSGLGQGGEKLFF.

The chain employs TRBV18 and TRBJ2-1; 9 bases fit TRBD1. The germline CDR1 and CDR2 sequences are KGHSH and LQKENI. Losses at the gene ends were 3 bases for V and 8 bases for J; bases not matched to a gene: 14. The CDR3 totals 17 residues. CDR3 sequence (DNA): TGTGCCAGCTCACCTACTCTGGCACAGGGGGCGACAGATGAGCAGTTCTTC. Protein sequence: CASSPTLAQGATDEQFF.

This clone showed up just once. The CDR3 coding sequence is TGTGCCAGCAGCTTACAGGGGCAAGGTGTCCACGAGCAGTACTTC. It yields the protein CASSLQGQGVHEQYF. This chain uses TRBV27 with TRBJ2-7; 7 bases are shared with TRBD1. The germline gives CDR1 MNHEY, CDR2 SMNVEV (reference sequence). After removal of 6 bases from V and 5 bases from J, the junction contained 13 bases not matched to a gene. This CDR3 is built from 15 residues.

This clone occurred once. The same CDR3 can be traced to other DNA sequences in this sample. CDR3 protein: CASSPGFGYTF. The CDR3 nucleotides read TGTGCCAGCAGCCCCGGGTTTGGCTACACCTTC. The gene calls are TRBV7-8 and TRBJ1-2; D is uncertain. From germline, CDR1 is SGHVS and CDR2 FQNEAQ. This CDR3 has 11 residues. V lost 5 bases and J lost 7, with 8 bases in between.

The rearrangement joins TRBV28 to TRBJ1-5, with no clear D. Trimming took 5 bases from V and 0 from J, leaving 8 bases between them. CDR1 and CDR2 (germline): MDHEN, SYDVKM. The CDR3 is 14 residues long. CDR3 sequence (DNA): TGTGCCAGCAGTCGACGGGTTAGCAATCAGCCCCAGCATTTT. This encodes CASSRRVSNQPQHF.

The chain employs TRBV12-5 and TRBJ2-3; 7 bases are a match to TRBD2. V was clipped by 1 base and J by 5 bases; unmatched bases: 3. The germline CDR1 and CDR2 sequences are LGHNT and FRNRAP. There are 14 residues in the CDR3. CDR3 DNA: TGTGCTAGTGGTTTGGGCGGGGGTGGAGATACGCAGTATTTT. Residues: CASGLGGGGDTQYF.